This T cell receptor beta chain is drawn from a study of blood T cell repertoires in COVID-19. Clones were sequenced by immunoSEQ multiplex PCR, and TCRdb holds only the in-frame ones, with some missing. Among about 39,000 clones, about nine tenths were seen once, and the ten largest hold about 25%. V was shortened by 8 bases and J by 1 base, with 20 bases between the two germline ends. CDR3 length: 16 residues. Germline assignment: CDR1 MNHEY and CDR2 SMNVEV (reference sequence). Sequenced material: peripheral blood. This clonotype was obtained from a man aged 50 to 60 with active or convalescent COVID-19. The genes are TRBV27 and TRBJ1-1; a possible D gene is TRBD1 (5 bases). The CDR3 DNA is TGTGCCAGCTCCTTTTCCGGGGGGAGGAAGAACACTGAAGCTTTCTTT. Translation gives CASSFSGGRKNTEAFF.